Below, 24 T cell receptor beta chains from the same sample are listed, as sequenced in a study of response to subunit inactivated influenza vaccine. Via MiXCR, TCRdb re-called the RT-PCR reads, giving one row per CDR3 protein. The sample consists of 200,000 to 250,000 distinct CDR3 sequences, 10% to 15% of them appearing once. Sequencing used non-naive T cells sorted from PBMCs, obtained less than 15 days before vaccination. These receptors came from a man aged 45 to 65 who received an inactivated influenza vaccine.

In this sample, this clonotype turned up many times. The chain uses TRBV6-1 and TRBJ1-5; 7 nucleotides match TRBD1. The V gene end was trimmed by 9 bases and the J gene end by 0 bases; junction bases not matched to a gene: 11. Germline V lookup: CDR1 MNHNS, CDR2 SASEGT. CDR3 length equals 16 residues. CDR3 sequence (DNA): TGTGCCAGTAAAAAGGACAGGCTTAGTAGCAATCAGCCCCAGCATTTT. Its translation is CASKKDRLSSNQPQHF.

A few counts support this clonotype. The chain uses TRBV6-5 and TRBJ1-6; no definite D call. Per the germline V gene, CDR1 is MNHEY and CDR2 is SVGAGI. Trimming pared 0 bases from V and 9 bases from J, leaving 9 bases between. This CDR3 has 14 amino acids. CDR3 DNA sequence: TGTGCCAGCAGTTACTCGAGTCTACGTTCACCCCTCCACTTT. It encodes CASSYSSLRSPLHF.

This chain uses TRBV20-1 with TRBJ2-1, with TRBD2 matching over 9 bases. The CDR3 loop spans 13 amino acids. Trimming removed 5 bases from V and 8 bases from J; junction bases left unmatched: 7. The germline V gene encodes CDR1 DFQATT and CDR2 SNEGSKA (reference sequence). The CDR3 region has the DNA TGCAGTGCTGGGCTAGCGGGAAAGCATGAGCAGTTCTTC. Translated: CSAGLAGKHEQFF.

The genes are TRBV6-2 or TRBV6-3 and TRBJ2-5; unclear D gene. CDR1 and CDR2 (germline): MNHEY, SVGEGT. V was clipped by 2 bases and J by 3 bases, with 28 bases between them. CDR3 length: 20 residues. CDR3 DNA: TGTGCCAGCAGTTACGCAGATGCCCCACAAATTTACGGGTTGGAAGAGACCCAGTACTTC. It specifies CASSYADAPQIYGLEETQYF.

This clonotype was counted a few times. The chain carries TRBV5-1 and TRBJ2-2; 9 bases match TRBD2. V was clipped by 0 bases and J by 2 bases; unmatched bases: 2. CDR1 SGHRS and CDR2 YFSETQ come from the germline V gene. The length of the CDR3 is 16 residues. As DNA, the CDR3 is TGCGCCAGCAGCTTGGCTAGCGGGATAAACACCGGGGAGCTGTTTTTT. Translated: CASSLASGINTGELFF.

The chain joins TRBV7-9 to TRBJ1-4; D ambiguous. Trimming took 8 bases from V and 5 from J, leaving 9 bases between them. CDR3 length: 12 amino acids. Germline V CDR1 and CDR2: SEHNR, FQNEAQ (reference sequence). CDR3 in amino acids: CASGRPNEKLFF. The CDR3 DNA is TGTGCCAGCGGCCGTCCCAATGAAAAACTGTTTTTT.

The chain carries TRBV20-1 and TRBJ1-3; TRBD1 might be the D (6 bases). Germline values: CDR1 DFQATT, CDR2 SNEGSKA (reference sequence). V was shortened by 3 bases and J by 0 bases, with 9 bases between the two germline ends. This CDR3 has 14 residues. CDR3 protein: CSARGGSSGNTIYF. As DNA, the CDR3 is TGCAGTGCTAGGGGGGGCAGCTCTGGAAACACCATATATTTT.

There are many counts of this clonotype. The J gene is TRBJ1-2, the V gene TRBV5-1, with D possibly matching TRBD1 (6 bases). V lost 0 bases, J lost 6 bases, and 21 bases lay in between. The germline CDR1 and CDR2 sequences are SGHRS and YFSETQ. The CDR3 runs to 17 residues. The CDR3 region is CASSLDEGLTGFNGYTF. The CDR3 DNA reads TGCGCCAGCAGCTTGGACGAAGGTCTCACAGGGTTTAATGGCTACACCTTC.

This clonotype was seen a few times. CDR3 protein: CASSPPGLPQFF. The CDR3 DNA sequence: TGTGCCAGCAGCCCGCCAGGCCTTCCCCAGTTCTTC. The chain carries TRBV6-2 or TRBV6-3 and TRBJ2-1; D not resolved. The germline CDR1 and CDR2 sequences are MNHEY and SVGEGT. The CDR3 has 12 amino acids. Deletions cut 6 bases from V and 13 bases from J, with 16 bases between.

This clonotype has a handful of counts. The CDR3 reads CASSQEAGQGMGPQHF. The CDR3 DNA sequence: TGTGCCAGCAGCCAAGAAGCAGGACAGGGGATGGGGCCCCAGCATTTT. V usage is TRBV4-2 and J usage is TRBJ1-5; 9 positions match TRBD1. Germline V gives CDR1 LGHNA, CDR2 YNFKEQ. J lost 9 bases, V lost 0 bases, and 9 bases had no gene match. The length of the CDR3 is 16 residues.

V and J are TRBV11-2 and TRBJ2-7; possible D gene TRBD2, 6 bases. Germline V gene lookup returns CDR1 SGHAT and CDR2 FQNNGV. The CDR3 consists of 14 residues. The V and J ends lost 2 bases and 3 bases respectively, with 11 bases between them. CDR3 residues: CASSLSGFGYEQYF. CDR3 bases: TGTGCCAGCAGCTTAAGCGGGTTTGGCTACGAGCAGTACTTC.

There are a few counts of this clonotype. The chain couples TRBV28 to TRBJ2-7; no clear D. The CDR3 has 14 amino acids. V was shortened by 3 bases and J by 0 bases, with 9 bases between the two germline ends. From germline, CDR1 is MDHEN and CDR2 SYDVKM. This CDR3 reads CASSFGFGSYEQYF. In nucleotides, the CDR3 is TGTGCCAGCAGTTTTGGGTTCGGCTCCTACGAGCAGTACTTC.

This clonotype was picked up a small number of times. This chain connects TRBV28 to TRBJ2-3; the match to TRBD2 covers 10 bases. From germline, CDR1 is MDHEN and CDR2 SYDVKM. The CDR3 sequence is 16 residues long. The ends lost 8 bases at V and 5 bases at J; junction bases unmatched: 13. The CDR3 loop is CASGLLSGGAKDTQYF. The CDR3 region has the DNA TGTGCCAGCGGATTGTTAAGCGGGGGGGCCAAAGATACGCAGTATTTT.

This clonotype occurred many times. The genes are TRBV3-1 and TRBJ2-7; D uncertain. Between the trimmed V and J ends, which lost 0 bases and 3 bases, there was a span of 15 bases. Germline CDR1 LGHDT, CDR2 YNNKEL (reference sequence). This CDR3 has 16 residues. The CDR3 DNA reads as TGTGCCAGCAGCCAAGATTTTCCTCCCCCCAACTACGAGCAGTACTTC. Translated: CASSQDFPPPNYEQYF.

This clonotype was counted many times. The chain combines TRBV7-2 with TRBJ2-7; possibly TRBD1 for D (5 bases). The CDR3 spans 12 residues. The V gene's germline CDR1 is SGHTA and CDR2 FQGNSA. Trimming shortened V by 3 bases and J by 6 bases, and 9 bases separated the two germline ends. The CDR3 nucleotides read TGTGCCAGCAGCTTTCAGGGATCCGAGCAGTACTTC. Translation: CASSFQGSEQYF.

This clonotype was counted only a few times. This rearrangement joins TRBV9 to TRBJ2-7; TRBD1 aligns across 11 bases. The germline CDR1 and CDR2 sequences are SGDLS and YYNGEE. The V gene end was trimmed by 3 bases and the J gene end by 3 bases; junction bases not matched to a gene: 8. This CDR3 is 16 amino acids long. CDR3 bases: TGTGCCAGCAGCGAGGGCCCGGGGACAGGGGGCTACGAGCAGTACTTC. Protein product: CASSEGPGTGGYEQYF. Supplemented by reference TRBV9 and TRBJ2-7, the full variable domain reads DSGVTQTPKHLITATGQRVTLRCSPRSGDLSVYWYQQSLDQGLQFLIQYYNGEERAKGNILERFSAQQFPDLHSELNLSSLELGDSALYFCASSEGPGTGGYEQYFGPGTRLTVT.

The sample holds a few counts of this clonotype. The chain has TRBV9 and TRBJ1-6; D not resolved. Germline V CDR1 and CDR2: SGDLS, YYNGEE. The ends were cut back, 3 bases at V and 7 bases at J, with 14 bases in the middle. The CDR3 has 15 residues. The DNA of the CDR3 is TGTGCCAGCAGCGCCCGGGAAAACCCGAATTCACCCCTCCACTTT. Translating it yields CASSARENPNSPLHF.

The chain is built from TRBV15 and TRBJ2-3; D is possibly TRBD2 (5 bases). This CDR3 contains 15 residues. V was cut by 3 bases and J by 3 bases, with 13 bases left in between. Germline lookup yields CDR1 LNHNV and CDR2 YYDKDF (reference sequence). The DNA of the CDR3 is TGTGCCACCAGCAGGAGGGATGGCGGGACAGATACGCAGTATTTT. It specifies CATSRRDGGTDTQYF.

In its sample, this clonotype was seen a few times. This chain connects TRBV20-1 to TRBJ1-5; maybe TRBD1 (6 bases). Germline CDR1 and CDR2: DFQATT and SNEGSKA (reference sequence). V shed 4 bases and J shed 5 bases, with 15 bases lying between them. The CDR3 is 14 residues long. The CDR3 nucleotides read TGCAGTGCTACACCCCCGGGGGGCCATCAGCCCCAGCATTTT. Its protein is CSATPPGGHQPQHF.

This clonotype qualifies as medium-sized (0.01 to 0.1%). CDR3 loop: CASSKRGVENEQFF. CDR3 nucleotide sequence: TGTGCCAGCAGCAAAAGGGGGGTTGAGAATGAGCAGTTCTTC. V usage is TRBV7-8 and J usage is TRBJ2-1; D might be TRBD1 or TRBD2, each matching 6 bases. Deletions cut 5 bases from V and 7 bases from J, with 15 bases between. Germline V gives CDR1 SGHVS, CDR2 FQNEAQ. This CDR3 has 14 amino acids.

This clonotype has only a few counts. The CDR3 DNA follows: TGTGCCAGCACACCGGGGGCCCCCCAGGGGGTAACAGATACGCAGTATTTT. It encodes CASTPGAPQGVTDTQYF. V usage is TRBV21-1 and J usage is TRBJ2-3; the table calls TRBD1, which could not be checked here. TRBV21-1 is annotated as a pseudogene. CDR3 size: 17 residues.

There are many counts of this clonotype. V and J are TRBV28 and TRBJ1-4; perhaps TRBD1 as D (5 bases). Germline V CDR1 and CDR2: MDHEN, SYDVKM. V was shortened by 3 bases and J by 4 bases, with 18 bases between the two germline ends. There are 17 residues in the CDR3. The CDR3 coding sequence is TGTGCCAGCAGTTTCCTTGAGGGACTCGCCTTTAATGAAAAACTGTTTTTT. Residues: CASSFLEGLAFNEKLFF.

At least ten counts were recorded for this clonotype. The rearrangement joins TRBV5-1 to TRBJ2-7, with a weak D call TRBD2 (5 bases). The V gene lost 0 bases and the J gene lost 2 bases, with 18 bases spanning the gap. CDR3 length: 17 residues. Germline assignment: CDR1 SGHRS and CDR2 YFSETQ. CDR3 residues: CASSLGVRLADTYEQYF. CDR3 DNA sequence: TGCGCCAGCAGCTTGGGAGTACGGCTAGCTGATACCTACGAGCAGTACTTC.

The chain is built from TRBV11-2 and TRBJ2-5; no clear D. The length of the CDR3 is 14 residues. Trimming cost V 3 bases and J 3 bases, with 11 bases left between them. Germline assignment: CDR1 SGHAT and CDR2 FQNNGV. The CDR3 DNA follows: TGTGCCAGCAGCTTTGGTGTCGCGGAAGAGACCCAGTACTTC. Residues: CASSFGVAEETQYF.